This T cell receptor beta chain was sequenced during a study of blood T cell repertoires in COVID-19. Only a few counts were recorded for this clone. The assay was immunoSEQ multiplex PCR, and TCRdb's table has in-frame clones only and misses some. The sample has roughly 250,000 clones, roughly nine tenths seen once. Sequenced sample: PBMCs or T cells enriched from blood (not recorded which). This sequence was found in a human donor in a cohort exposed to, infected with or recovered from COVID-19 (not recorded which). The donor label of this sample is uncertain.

CDR3 in DNA: TGCGCCAGCAGCTCACAGGGGGCTGAAGCTTTCTTT. Protein product: CASSSQGAEAFF. The rearrangement joins TRBV5-1 to TRBJ1-1, with 8 bases lining up with TRBD1. V lost 3 bases, J lost 6 bases, and 1 base stayed unmatched. Germline CDR1 reads SGHRS; CDR2 reads YFSETQ. The CDR3 runs to 12 residues.